This passage covers 4 T cell receptor beta chains from one sample sequenced in a study of OX40 agonist ivuxolimab in advanced cancers. Measured with immunoSEQ multiplex PCR; TCRdb has only the in-frame clones, and not every one. The data contain tens of thousands of clones, approximately 84% of them singletons. The sample in question was CD4+ or CD8+ T cells sorted from blood, obtained in a trial of the OX40 agonist ivuxolimab. These receptors all come from an adult with an advanced solid tumor such as melanoma, head and neck, liver or kidney cancer.

The gene calls are TRBV28 and TRBJ1-1; D gene unclear. CDR3 length: 12 amino acids. The germline gives CDR1 MDHEN, CDR2 SYDVKM. V was clipped by 3 bases and J by 6 bases, with 8 bases between them. The CDR3 here is CASSLGAAEAFF. The CDR3 bases are TGTGCCAGCAGTTTGGGCGCAGCTGAAGCTTTCTTT.

This sequence joins TRBV11-3 and TRBJ2-1; the D is unclear. This CDR3 region has 13 residues. The V end was cut by 5 bases, the J end by 3 bases, with 8 bases between. The V gene's germline CDR1 is SGHNT and CDR2 YENEEA. The CDR3 protein is CASSRYSYNEQFF. CDR3 nucleotides: TGTGCCAGCAGCAGATACAGCTACAATGAGCAGTTCTTC.

This chain joins TRBV28 and TRBJ2-3, with 7 bases lining up with TRBD1. Unmatched junction bases numbered 7, after V lost 6 bases and J lost 1 base. The CDR3 extends over 15 amino acids. Germline V gene sequence: CDR1 MDHEN, CDR2 SYDVKM. CDR3 sequence: CASSPDTGGTDTQYF. The CDR3 region has the DNA TGTGCCAGCAGCCCGGATACAGGGGGCACAGATACGCAGTATTTT.

V gene TRBV11-3 combines with J gene TRBJ2-2, with 12 bases fitting TRBD2. CDR1 is SGHNT and CDR2 is YENEEA in the germline V gene. V was clipped by 5 bases and J by 1 base; unmatched bases: 5. The CDR3 has 17 residues. The CDR3 sequence is CASSDRTSGENTGELFF. The CDR3 nucleotides read TGTGCCAGCAGCGACCGGACTAGCGGGGAGAACACCGGGGAGCTGTTTTTT.